This is a list of T cell receptor beta chains from one sample in a study of beta chain features in type 1 diabetes. The table came from immunoSEQ multiplex PCR; TCRdb's copy has only in-frame clones and leaves some out. The repertoire has around 240,000 clones, over 8.5% of them found once; the top ten carry about 0.03%. The sample consisted of naive CD4+ T cells from blood. The receptors stem from a woman aged 18 to 35 in good health. Each CDR3 is given with its conserved first and last residue. The D gene is left open where the match is weak. Clone size appears in some rows only: once, few, many, or a class for an expanded clone.

>-|-|TRBV4-1|TRBJ2-1
CASSSGGLHEQFF
TGCGCCAGCAGCAGCGGTGGGCTGCATGAGCAGTTCTTC
>-|TRBD2|TRBV7-2|TRBJ2-5
CASSPSLAGGRETQYF
TGTGCCAGCAGCCCATCCTTAGCGGGAGGGCGAGAGACCCAGTACTTC
>many|-|TRBV7-2|TRBJ2-5
CASSLRASSETQYF
TGTGCCAGCAGCTTACGAGCTAGCAGCGAGACCCAGTACTTC
>few|TRBD1|TRBV7-3|TRBJ1-1
CASSQTGGTEAFF
TGTGCCAGCAGCCAAACAGGGGGCACTGAAGCTTTCTTT
>few|-|TRBV5-4|TRBJ1-2
CASSLSQGLLTF
TGTGCCAGCAGCTTGTCTCAGGGGTTGTTAACCTTC
>-|-|TRBV7-6|TRBJ2-7
CASSLAASYEQYF
TGTGCCAGCAGCTTAGCAGCATCCTACGAGCAGTACTTC
>few|TRBD1|TRBV6-5|TRBJ1-3
CASSYRDRGGGNTIYF
TGTGCCAGCAGTTACCGCGACAGGGGGGGAGGAAACACCATATATTTT
>few|TRBD1|TRBV27|TRBJ1-5
CALPGQRHSNQPQHF
TGTGCCTTACCGGGACAGAGACATAGCAATCAGCCCCAGCATTTT
>-|-|TRBV6-1|TRBJ2-3
CASSVLALRTDTQYF
TGTGCCAGCAGTGTGCTAGCGTTACGCACAGATACGCAGTATTTT
>-|-|TRBV5-1|TRBJ1-1
CASSPGILGLNTEAFF
TGCGCCAGCAGCCCGGGGATACTAGGCCTGAACACTGAAGCTTTCTTT
>-|TRBD2|TRBV2|TRBJ2-1
CASSERAGGEFF
TGTGCCAGCAGTGAAAGGGCGGGGGGGGAGTTCTTC
>few|-|TRBV6-6|TRBJ1-1
CASSPRLQAFF
TGTGCCAGCAGCCCAAGATTACAGGCTTTCTTT
>-|-|TRBV6-4|TRBJ2-1
CASSDTGGAYNEQFF
TGTGCCAGCAGTGACACTGGCGGGGCTTACAATGAGCAGTTCTTC
>few|TRBD2|TRBV4-1|TRBJ2-7
CASSQDGAGGNSEQYF
TGCGCCAGCAGCCAAGATGGAGCGGGAGGGAATAGCGAGCAGTACTTC
>few|-|TRBV18|TRBJ2-6
CASSRPGGANVLTF
TGTGCCAGCTCACGACCCGGTGGGGCCAACGTCCTGACTTTC
>-|-|TRBV27|TRBJ1-1
CASTKTAAFF
TGTGCCAGCACTAAGACTGCCGCTTTCTTT
>few|TRBD1|TRBV4-1|TRBJ1-1
CASSQEYFDRANTEAFF
TGCGCCAGCAGCCAAGAATATTTCGACAGGGCGAACACTGAAGCTTTCTTT
>few|TRBD2|TRBV6-1|TRBJ2-2
CASSATTSGSTGELFF
TGTGCCAGCAGTGCAACGACTAGCGGGAGTACCGGGGAGCTGTTTTTT
>few|TRBD1|TRBV7-8|TRBJ1-2
CASSSDPGQGTPGYTF
TGTGCCAGCAGCTCGGACCCGGGACAGGGGACCCCTGGCTACACCTTC
>-|-|TRBV7-6|TRBJ2-7
CASSSTGEWTSEQYF
TGTGCCAGCAGTTCGACAGGGGAATGGACTAGCGAGCAGTACTTC